The 15 T cell receptor beta chains below all came from one sample that was sequenced in a study of cytomegalovirus exposure and HLA in healthy donors. The PCR employed 60 Vbeta primers together with 13 Jbeta primers. Libraries were prepared by immunoSEQ multiplex PCR; TCRdb keeps only in-frame clonotypes and omits some of them. The sample records approximately 110,000 clones, 74% being singletons. Sequencing was performed on PBMCs. These receptors were collected from a woman in her forties or fifties in good health and CMV-seropositive.

The CDR3 region is CASSYRAEGNYGYTF. The CDR3 bases are TGTGCCAGCAGCTACAGGGCGGAAGGGAACTATGGCTACACCTTC. The J gene is TRBJ1-2, the V gene TRBV11-2, with D perhaps TRBD1 (6 bases). Deletions cut 4 bases from V and 2 bases from J, with 14 bases between. Germline CDR1 and CDR2: SGHAT and FQNNGV. There are 15 residues in the CDR3.

This sequence joins TRBV15 and TRBJ1-4; TRBD1 aligns across 10 bases. Germline CDR1 LNHNV, CDR2 YYDKDF (reference sequence). CDR3 length: 15 amino acids. V lost 3 bases, J lost 7 bases, and 5 bases stayed unmatched. DNA of the CDR3: TGTGCCACCAGCAGGAGGACAGGGGGTAGTGAAAAACTGTTTTTT. Residues: CATSRRTGGSEKLFF.

This clone has a single count. The chain joins TRBV15 to TRBJ2-7; a possible D gene is TRBD1 (6 bases). Per germline, CDR1 LNHNV and CDR2 YYDKDF (reference sequence). The CDR3 runs to 15 residues. V gave up 0 bases and J gave up 3 bases, with 12 bases separating them. CDR3 nucleotide sequence: TGTGCCACCAGCAGAGATGGTCGGGACAACTACGAGCAGTACTTC. This translates into CATSRDGRDNYEQYF.

J is TRBJ1-5 and V is TRBV2; 7 nucleotides match TRBD1. CDR1 and CDR2 (germline): SNHLY, FYNNEI. This CDR3 comprises 15 residues. The V gene end was trimmed by 6 bases and the J gene end by 0 bases; junction bases not matched to a gene: 5. CDR3 protein: CASRPTGSSNQPQHF. CDR3 in DNA: TGTGCCAGCAGGCCGACAGGGTCTAGCAATCAGCCCCAGCATTTT.

The chain links TRBV5-6 to TRBJ2-7; unclear D gene. Germline V gives CDR1 SGHDT, CDR2 YYEEEE. Trimming pared 1 base from V and 2 bases from J, leaving 13 bases between. CDR3 length: 15 amino acids. DNA for the CDR3: TGTGCCAGCAGCTTGTTCCGAGCCTTGCCCTACGAGCAGTACTTC. Its protein is CASSLFRALPYEQYF.

In its sample, this clone was seen a few times. The chain carries TRBV18 and TRBJ1-6; D unclear. CDR3 size: 14 residues. Trimming shortened V by 3 bases and J by 9 bases, and 12 bases separated the two germline ends. The germline CDR1 and CDR2 sequences are KGHSH and LQKENI. For the CDR3, the DNA is TGTGCCAGCTCACCGGCCCCTGAGGCTTCACCCCTCCACTTT. It translates to CASSPAPEASPLHF.

The chain employs TRBV11-2 and TRBJ1-5; D unresolved. The germline V gene has CDR1 SGHAT and CDR2 FQNNGV. Trimming took 5 bases from V and 9 from J, leaving 14 bases between them. The CDR3 runs to 13 residues. Here the CDR3 DNA reads TGTGCCAGCAGCCTATTGACTGTCGGGCCCCAGCATTTT. It translates to CASSLLTVGPQHF.

The chain employs TRBV19 and TRBJ2-7; TRBD1 aligns across 8 bases. V was pared by 3 bases and J by 0 bases, with 1 base of the junction left unmatched. This CDR3 is built from 14 residues. Germline lookup yields CDR1 LNHDA and CDR2 SQIVND (reference sequence). CDR3 residues: CASSITGGSYEQYF. CDR3 nucleotides: TGTGCCAGTAGTATTACAGGGGGCTCCTACGAGCAGTACTTC.

The rearrangement joins TRBV2 to TRBJ2-2, with a possible D match to TRBD2 (5 bases). The CDR3 consists of 13 residues. Per germline, CDR1 SNHLY and CDR2 FYNNEI. Trimming removed 6 bases at V and 6 bases at J, with 11 bases between. In DNA form, the CDR3 reads TGTGCCAGCAGAGTACTAGTATCCGGGGAGCTGTTTTTT. Its protein product is CASRVLVSGELFF.

The rearrangement links TRBV5-1 to TRBJ2-7, with 9 bases matching TRBD1. V was pared by 5 bases and J by 7 bases, with 10 bases of the junction left unmatched. The germline V gene encodes CDR1 SGHRS and CDR2 YFSETQ. CDR3 length equals 14 residues. The CDR3 DNA sequence: TGCGCCAGCAGGCAAAGGGACAGGGTCGGGGAGCAGTACTTC. This codes for CASRQRDRVGEQYF. Looking up the rest from reference TRBV5-1 and TRBJ2-7 gives the full variable domain: KAGVTQTPRYLIKTRGQQVTLSCSPISGHRSVSWYQQTPGQGLQFLFEYFSETQRNKGNFPGRFSGRQFSNSRSEMNVSTLELGDSALYLCASRQRDRVGEQYFGPGTRLTVT.

The J gene is TRBJ1-2, the V gene TRBV10-1; D is ambiguous. Per the germline V gene, CDR1 is WNHNN and CDR2 is SYGVQD (reference sequence). The CDR3 length is 13 residues. V dropped 5 bases and J dropped 4 bases, with 11 bases sitting between them. The CDR3 bases are TGCGCCAGCAGTCCCGTCACGGGCTATGGCTACACCTTC. Translated: CASSPVTGYGYTF.

The chain joins TRBV5-1 to TRBJ1-4, with TRBD1 identical over 8 bases. V dropped 4 bases and J dropped 5; count of bases not matched to a gene: 4. The CDR3 loop spans 14 amino acids. In germline, CDR1 is SGHRS, CDR2 YFSETQ. As DNA, the CDR3 is TGCGCCAGCAGCATCCGGGACAGGAATGAAAAACTGTTTTTT. Its protein product is CASSIRDRNEKLFF.

This clone was counted between two and nine times. The chain recombines TRBV6-5 with TRBJ1-3; tentatively, D is TRBD1 (6 bases). This CDR3 comprises 15 residues. Germline-derived CDR1 and CDR2 are MNHEY and SVGAGI. V lost 7 bases, J lost 4 bases, and 17 bases lay in between. CDR3 sequence reads: CASNDRIRGGNTIYF. CDR3 in DNA: TGTGCCAGCAATGACAGGATCCGAGGGGGAAACACCATATATTTT.

This chain links TRBV11-2 with TRBJ2-7, with TRBD1 matching over 7 bases. The CDR3 totals 13 residues. CDR1 and CDR2 (germline): SGHAT, FQNNGV. The J segment lost 4 bases and the V segment lost 4 bases, leaving 4 bases of the junction unmatched. The CDR3 sequence is CASSSGTAYEQYF. The CDR3 region has the DNA TGTGCCAGCAGCTCCGGGACAGCATACGAGCAGTACTTC.

The gene calls are TRBV10-3 and TRBJ2-1, with TRBD2 as a possible D gene (5 bases). CDR1 ENHRY and CDR2 SYGVKD come from the germline V gene. Trimming took 6 bases from V and 4 from J, leaving 10 bases between them. This CDR3 spans 13 amino acids. CDR3 bases: TGTGCCATCAGGAGGGCTAGTTACAATGAGCAGTTCTTC. This gives the protein CAIRRASYNEQFF.